The rows below give T cell receptor beta chains drawn from one sample of a study of blood T cell repertoires in COVID-19. The data were produced by immunoSEQ multiplex PCR, yet TCRdb's version contains in-frame clones alone and is incomplete. The sample lists about 190,000 clones; about 78% were seen once. Sequenced: PBMCs or T cells enriched from blood (not recorded which). Receptors were obtained from a woman aged 45-65 years who had recovered from COVID-19. Both conserved end residues are part of each CDR3.

CDR3	J	V
CASSDGTGAVGTQYF	TRBJ2-3	TRBV2
CASRTSGGVQETQYF	TRBJ2-5	TRBV5-5
CASSEVATNSYEQYF	TRBJ2-7	TRBV2
CATSSNLGLLNTEAFF	TRBJ1-1	TRBV15
CASSQDLYRSDYGYTF	TRBJ1-2	TRBV4-1
CASSTTEYNEQFF	TRBJ2-1	TRBV11-3
CASSRGQSTDTQYF	TRBJ2-3	TRBV5-1
CASSTGTSGDVETQYF	TRBJ2-5	TRBV5-4
CASSSLAGPYNEQFF	TRBJ2-1	TRBV7-9
CASNTGTYGYTF	TRBJ1-2	TRBV12-3/TRBV12-4
CASSNRQGNDYGYAF	TRBJ1-2	TRBV19
CASSRTGELTGYTF	TRBJ1-2	TRBV7-9
CASSLATSGRSTDTQYF	TRBJ2-3	TRBV11-2
CASSLGTSGRRGNIQYF	TRBJ2-4	TRBV27
CASSSATRAVSYEQYF	TRBJ2-7	TRBV28
CASSLMPGLAGAYEQYF	TRBJ2-7	TRBV3-1/TRBV3-2
CASSSLGGSGELFF	TRBJ2-2	TRBV5-1
CASKGESYNEQFF	TRBJ2-1	TRBV6-6
CSADRNTHRRAQYF	TRBJ2-3	TRBV29-1
CASSTPAGAGNIQYF	TRBJ2-4	TRBV28
CASSLDTQRGFSGANVLTF	TRBJ2-6	TRBV6-2/TRBV6-3
CAISDSLSNQPQHF	TRBJ1-5	TRBV10-3
CASTLGRGPYNEQFF	TRBJ2-1	TRBV5-6
CASSLDRPNEQFF	TRBJ2-1	TRBV7-2
CASSFYRQGGNSPLHF	TRBJ1-6	TRBV7-8
CASSLGQVMAEAFF	TRBJ1-1	TRBV5-1
CASSQQQNMNTEAFF	TRBJ1-1	TRBV4-1
CASNLLGAHEAFF	TRBJ1-1	TRBV28
CASSEDRYTEAFF	TRBJ1-1	TRBV6-1
CASRLGTSGSYEQYF	TRBJ2-7	TRBV5-1
CASSLYQGNQPQHF	TRBJ1-5	TRBV28
CASSQVSSGRRRDSDTQYF	TRBJ2-3	TRBV3-1/TRBV3-2
CANVRGGNSPLHF	TRBJ1-6	TRBV28
CASSLGRGGGFGELFF	TRBJ2-2	TRBV7-6
CASSIDVWAGAGELFF	TRBJ2-2	TRBV19
CASSLSGLAGSRYTDTQYF	TRBJ2-3	TRBV5-1
CASSYSGPSNQPQHF	TRBJ1-5	TRBV6-5
CASIGGPISYGYTF	TRBJ1-2	TRBV28
CASSFRQGLYQETQYF	TRBJ2-5	TRBV28
CSASGTSGGSYEQYF	TRBJ2-7	TRBV20-1
CACPDTSTYTQYF	TRBJ2-3	TRBV30